This T cell receptor beta chain comes out of a study of CD8+ T cells in alopecia areata (dated by TCRdb to 2017 to 2018). Regarding the research as a whole: Treated patients were enrolled in an open-label pilot trial of oral tofacitinib at 5 to 10 mg twice daily for moderate-to-severe alopecia areata. RNA was extracted with the PAXgene miRNA kit for fixed scalp, the miRNeasy kit for PBMCs, and the RNeasy kit for mouse skin. In treated patients, disease severity was measured using the SALT score, which gives the percentage of scalp surface area affected. immunoSEQ multiplex PCR using 35 Vbeta forward primers and 13 Jbeta reverse primers was used to amplify TCRbeta CDR3 regions. Tofacitinib-treated patients had biopsies at baseline and at 4 and 24 weeks of treatment, with a later scalp biopsy in several patients. Patients stayed on tofacitinib for 6 to 18 months and then had 6 months of follow-up off drug so that delayed response and recurrence could be assessed. Scalp clonality was compared among normal scalp (n=4), patchy alopecia areata scalp (n=8), and alopecia totalis/universalis scalp (n=8). In both human patients and the C3H/HeJ mouse model, the study applied high-throughput TCRbeta sequencing to look at T cell clonal expansion in alopecia areata. Human TCRbeta sequencing covered scalp tissue and sorted CD4+ and CD8+ peripheral blood T cells from patchy and totalis/universalis alopecia areata patients and healthy controls.

The treatment or condition label on this specimen signifies: oral pan-JAK inhibitor, 5-10 mg twice daily. From alopecia areata patients, peripheral blood was collected along with lesional scalp punch biopsies. After PBMCs were isolated by density centrifugation and stained for CD3, CD4 and CD8, a FACSAria was used to sort CD4+ and CD8+ T cells. V and J are trimmed by 1 base and 3 bases, and the gene matches miss 2 bases of the junction. From a lookup of the germline V gene, CDR1 and CDR2 are SGHRS and YFSETQ. The CDR3 goes from the cysteine to the phenylalanine over 15 residues. Of all the DNA, just the CDR3 is kept, 45 bases in frame from base 1. As concerns this clone: There is no known antigen for this receptor. Within one base of it there is no much larger clone, and no base qualities were kept. This same CDR3 is encoded by further DNA sequences in the sample.

The paper's findings and limits, for the study overall: Because the treated cohort was small and had only one nonresponder, larger studies are needed to examine links between baseline CD8+ expansion and response. Unlike mouse skin, which is dominated by gammadelta T cells, normal human skin has resident alphabeta T cells that are also sequenced, and this complicates analysis of the scalp TCR repertoire. TCR sequences shared between patients were less clear than in mice, possibly partly because of HLA diversity in the patient population. With tofacitinib, both scalp clonality and the number of expanded CD8+ clones among the top 100 scalp clones went down significantly. During tofacitinib treatment, many expanded lesional clones stuck around in both scalp and blood, and this persistence may partly explain why relapse happens after treatment is stopped. Compared with normal scalp, lesional scalp had higher clonality and more expanded CD8+ clones, particularly in alopecia totalis/universalis, a pattern that suggests antigenic drive.

To prepare the library, the immunoSEQ multiplex PCR assay was applied. To provide template for TCR sequencing, every sample had RNA extracted and reverse transcribed into cDNA. SuperScript III was used to make first-strand cDNA, primed with a 2:1 mix of oligo-dT and random hexamers. Amplification bias was assessed with a synthetic immune receptor repertoire, and residual bias was removed computationally. The source study handled its data this way. Raw reads were preprocessed to remove errors, and CDR3 was defined by IMGT conventions from the conserved cysteine to phenylalanine. Clonality was computed by normalizing Shannon entropy by log2 of the number of productive unique TCRs and subtracting the result from 1. Whether each scalp clone was CD4 or CD8 was inferred by checking scalp TCRbeta sequences against the CD4 and CD8 repertoires from sorted blood. TCRdb re-hosts the immuneACCESS table, in-frame sequences only. Its copies lack some clones; in the studies checked, an unresolved V gene accounts for under half of them, and the cause for the rest is not known. V and J calls and clone size are those listed in that table; D and trimming were worked out from the DNA. The sample table shows fewer than 250,000 clones, and roughly two fifths are seen once. Clones ranked in the top ten supply around 0.48% of the sample.

The TCR was taken from a human donor with alopecia areata. The sample in question was CD4+ T cells sorted from blood, obtained around week 34, from a patient treated with tofacitinib. The chain was built from TRBV5-1 and TRBJ2-3, with 10 bases matching TRBD1. The base sequence is TGCGCCAGCAGCTTGAGGGGACAGGGGACAGATACGCAGTATTTT. It codes for CASSLRGQGTDTQYF.